Following are 17 T cell receptor beta chains from one sample sequenced in a study of persistence of HIV-infected CD4 T cells. No cognate antigen is known for these TCRs. Cells were stimulated with CMV-infected fibroblast lysates at 8 to 10 ug/mL. Memory cells lacking CD40L and CD69 with high CD45RO were sorted. Sequencing used immunoSEQ version 4 in survey mode. Clones were read by immunoSEQ multiplex PCR, and TCRdb kept only the in-frame ones, dropping some. Of 25,000 to 30,000 clones in the sample, 78% were seen once. Material: CD4+ T cells sorted from PBMCs after approximately 20-hour stimulation, obtained from a patient who received antiretroviral therapy. All receptors derive from an adult woman with HIV who was CMV-seropositive.

The chain combines TRBV5-1 with TRBJ1-1; D remains unclear. This CDR3 spans 15 amino acids. The V end lost 4 bases, the J end lost 6 bases, and 19 bases lay between the germline ends. Germline CDR1 reads SGHRS; CDR2 reads YFSETQ. The chain's CDR3 is CASSGEDGDGSEAFF. The CDR3 bases are TGCGCCAGCAGCGGGGAGGACGGCGACGGCTCTGAAGCTTTCTTT.

The chain is built from TRBV19 and TRBJ1-1, with TRBD1 matching 7 bases. J gave up 7 bases and V 5 bases, and 10 bases lay outside the gene matches. There are 14 residues in the CDR3. In germline, CDR1 is LNHDA, CDR2 SQIVND (reference sequence). CDR3 sequence: CASSVAGGWGEAFF. CDR3 nucleotides: TGTGCCAGTAGTGTTGCAGGGGGTTGGGGTGAAGCTTTCTTT.

CDR3 sequence: CASSSGQAWTEAFF. The CDR3 DNA follows: TGTGCCAGCAGTTCCGGACAGGCGTGGACTGAAGCTTTCTTT. This chain uses TRBV27 with TRBJ1-1; 7 nucleotides line up with TRBD1. Germline values: CDR1 MNHEY, CDR2 SMNVEV (reference sequence). CDR3 length: 14 amino acids. Unmatched junction bases numbered 7, after V lost 4 bases and J lost 5 bases.

The V gene is TRBV7-3, the J gene TRBJ2-1, with 10 bases fitting TRBD2. The CDR3 sequence is 16 residues long. Germline-derived CDR1 and CDR2 are SGHTA and FQGTGA. V was clipped by 4 bases and J by 2 bases; unmatched bases: 5. DNA of the CDR3: TGTGCCAGCAGCTCATTAGCGGGGGGAACCTACAATGAGCAGTTCTTC. Translating it yields CASSSLAGGTYNEQFF. The variable domain in full, completed from reference TRBV7-3 and TRBJ2-1, reads GAGVSQTPSNKVTEKGKYVELRCDPISGHTALYWYRQSLGQGPEFLIYFQGTGAADDSGLPNDRFFAVRPEGSVSTLKIQRTERGDSAVYLCASSSLAGGTYNEQFFGPGTRLTVL.

The J gene is TRBJ2-5, the V gene TRBV4-1; D is perhaps TRBD1 (6 bases). Looked up from germline, CDR1 is MGHRA and CDR2 is YSYEKL. This CDR3 comprises 17 residues. Between the trimmed V and J ends, which lost 0 bases and 5 bases, there was a span of 19 bases. CDR3 nucleotide sequence: TGCGCCAGCAGCCAAGAACGGCCGGCACAGGGTGGCGAGACCCAGTACTTC. It translates to CASSQERPAQGGETQYF.

This rearrangement joins TRBV30 to TRBJ1-1, with TRBD1 as a possible D gene (6 bases). CDR3 length: 13 amino acids. The V gene's germline CDR1 is GTSNPN and CDR2 SVGIG (reference sequence). V was clipped by 2 bases and J by 5 bases, with 12 bases between them. The chain's CDR3 is CAWSRTAGTEAFF. The CDR3 nucleotides read TGTGCCTGGAGTCGGACAGCGGGGACTGAAGCTTTCTTT.

The V call is TRBV19, the J call TRBJ1-1, with 10 bases matching TRBD1. The CDR3 is made up of 17 amino acids. J was trimmed by 0 bases and V by 1 base; bases with no gene match: 5. Germline CDR1 reads LNHDA; CDR2 reads SQIVND (reference sequence). The CDR3 protein is CASSIGGDRGLNTEAFF. CDR3 DNA: TGTGCCAGTAGTATAGGTGGGGACAGGGGATTGAACACTGAAGCTTTCTTT.

The rearrangement joins TRBV7-9 to TRBJ2-3, with 8 bases lining up with TRBD2. Germline V gene lookup returns CDR1 SEHNR and CDR2 FQNEAQ (reference sequence). The CDR3 has 16 amino acids. J was trimmed by 4 bases and V by 1 base; bases with no gene match: 7. The CDR3 DNA follows: TGTGCCAGCAGCTTAGGTCCGGGGGGGCCCGCAGATACGCAGTATTTT. This codes for CASSLGPGGPADTQYF.

The chain has TRBV10-1 and TRBJ1-1; 10 bases are a match to TRBD1. The CDR3 extends over 17 amino acids. Germline CDR1 WNHNN, CDR2 SYGVQD (reference sequence). V lost 6 bases, J lost 5 bases, and 15 bases stayed unmatched. Written as DNA, the CDR3 is TGCGCCAGCAGCGCCGGGACAGGGGCAGTTCGCGGGACTGAAGCTTTCTTT. Encoded protein: CASSAGTGAVRGTEAFF.

This clone was observed once. The chain employs TRBV7-2 and TRBJ2-3; the D call may be TRBD1 or TRBD2 (5 bases each). The germline gives CDR1 SGHTA, CDR2 FQGNSA. V shed 5 bases and J shed 1 base, with 13 bases lying between them. The length of the CDR3 is 15 residues. CDR3 DNA sequence: TGTGCCAGCAGCCTTTATGAGGGGCGCACAGATACGCAGTATTTT. This translates into CASSLYEGRTDTQYF.

The V gene is TRBV5-1, the J gene TRBJ1-2, with 7 bases aligning to TRBD1. J lost 5 bases, V lost 0 bases, and 1 base had no gene match. This CDR3 spans 13 amino acids. Germline V gene data show CDR1 as SGHRS and CDR2 as YFSETQ. CDR3 protein: CASSLEGAYGYTF. The DNA for the CDR3 is TGCGCCAGCAGCTTGGAGGGGGCGTATGGCTACACCTTC.

V and J are TRBV6-1 and TRBJ2-1; D is possibly TRBD1 (6 bases). The CDR3 is 15 residues long. Germline V lookup: CDR1 MNHNS, CDR2 SASEGT. Trimming took 1 base from V and 14 from J, leaving 21 bases between them. CDR3 region: CASSEVGTSSLWEFF. The CDR3 bases are TGTGCCAGCAGTGAAGTGGGGACATCATCCCTGTGGGAGTTCTTC.

The CDR3 here is CASSPGTNYGYTF. DNA of the CDR3: TGTGCCAGTAGCCCCGGGACTAACTATGGCTACACCTTC. The V call is TRBV19, the J call TRBJ1-2; D is uncertain. Germline CDR1 LNHDA, CDR2 SQIVND (reference sequence). Trimming shortened V by 6 bases and J by 0 bases, and 8 bases separated the two germline ends. This CDR3 is 13 amino acids long.

The V and J genes are TRBV6-6 and TRBJ1-1; no clear D. The length of the CDR3 is 12 residues. With 6 bases removed from V and 11 bases from J, the gap between germline ends came to 16 bases. Germline V gene sequence: CDR1 MNHNY, CDR2 SVGAGI (reference sequence). The CDR3 is CASSHKSPGAFF. In DNA form, the CDR3 reads TGTGCCAGCAGCCACAAGTCTCCCGGGGCTTTCTTT.

This chain connects TRBV3-1 (or the pseudogene TRBV3-2) to TRBJ1-1; weak D call: TRBD1 (6 bases). The CDR3 length is 15 residues. Germline values: CDR1 LGHDT, CDR2 YNNKEL (reference sequence). V dropped 4 bases and J dropped 5 bases, with 17 bases sitting between them. In nucleotides, the CDR3 is TGTGCCAGCAGCCTCCGAAGGGGAGGGGGGACTGAAGCTTTCTTT. This encodes CASSLRRGGGTEAFF.

This chain links TRBV6-1 with TRBJ2-2; weak D call: TRBD1 (5 bases). V lost 2 bases, J lost 2 bases, and 9 bases lay in between. Germline CDR1 is MNHNS and CDR2 is SASEGT. CDR3 length: 15 amino acids. The CDR3 DNA sequence: TGTGCCAGCAGTGAAAGGGGTTTCAACACCGGGGAGCTGTTTTTT. Its protein is CASSERGFNTGELFF.

This clone was recorded a few times. Other nucleotide sequences in the sample specify the same CDR3. The genes are TRBV5-1 and TRBJ2-3; no firm D call. V dropped 1 base and J dropped 4 bases, with 4 bases sitting between them. The V gene's germline CDR1 is SGHRS and CDR2 YFSETQ. CDR3 length: 12 residues. CDR3 sequence: CASSLPADTQYF. In nucleotides, the CDR3 is TGCGCCAGCAGCTTGCCGGCAGATACGCAGTATTTT. The variable domain in full, completed from reference TRBV5-1 and TRBJ2-3, reads KAGVTQTPRYLIKTRGQQVTLSCSPISGHRSVSWYQQTPGQGLQFLFEYFSETQRNKGNFPGRFSGRQFSNSRSEMNVSTLELGDSALYLCASSLPADTQYFGPGTRLTVL.